This T cell receptor beta chain was identified in a study of cytomegalovirus exposure and HLA in healthy donors. Profiled with immunoSEQ multiplex PCR; TCRdb holds only in-frame clones, not every one. Seen here are around 66,000 clones, 95% to 98% observed once, and the top ten hold around 1.5%. CDR3 length: 15 amino acids. Trimming shortened V by 4 bases and J by 2 bases, and 13 bases separated the two germline ends. Looked up from germline, CDR1 is MGHRA and CDR2 is YSYEKL. The sequence was collected from a woman under 30 in good health and CMV-seropositive. Sequenced material: PBMCs. The chain has TRBV4-1 and TRBJ2-3; the D gene is possibly TRBD2 (6 bases). The CDR3 spells CASSPRDWYTDTQYF. CDR3 in DNA: TGCGCCAGCAGCCCCCGGGACTGGTACACAGATACGCAGTATTTT.